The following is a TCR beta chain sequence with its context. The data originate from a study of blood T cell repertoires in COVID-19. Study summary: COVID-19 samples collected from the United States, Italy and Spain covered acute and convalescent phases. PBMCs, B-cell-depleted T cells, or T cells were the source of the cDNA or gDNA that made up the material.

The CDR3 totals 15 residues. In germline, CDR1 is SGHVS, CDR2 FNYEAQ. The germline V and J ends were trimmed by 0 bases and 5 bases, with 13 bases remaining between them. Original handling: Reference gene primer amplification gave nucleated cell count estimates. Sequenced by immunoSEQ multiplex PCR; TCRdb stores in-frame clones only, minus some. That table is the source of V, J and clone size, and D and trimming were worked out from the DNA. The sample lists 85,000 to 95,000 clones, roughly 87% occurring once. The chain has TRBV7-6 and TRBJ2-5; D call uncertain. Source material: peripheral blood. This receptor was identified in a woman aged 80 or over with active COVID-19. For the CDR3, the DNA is TGTGCCAGCAGCTTAGCGGCTTGGGTGGAGGAGACCCAGTACTTC. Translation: CASSLAAWVEETQYF.